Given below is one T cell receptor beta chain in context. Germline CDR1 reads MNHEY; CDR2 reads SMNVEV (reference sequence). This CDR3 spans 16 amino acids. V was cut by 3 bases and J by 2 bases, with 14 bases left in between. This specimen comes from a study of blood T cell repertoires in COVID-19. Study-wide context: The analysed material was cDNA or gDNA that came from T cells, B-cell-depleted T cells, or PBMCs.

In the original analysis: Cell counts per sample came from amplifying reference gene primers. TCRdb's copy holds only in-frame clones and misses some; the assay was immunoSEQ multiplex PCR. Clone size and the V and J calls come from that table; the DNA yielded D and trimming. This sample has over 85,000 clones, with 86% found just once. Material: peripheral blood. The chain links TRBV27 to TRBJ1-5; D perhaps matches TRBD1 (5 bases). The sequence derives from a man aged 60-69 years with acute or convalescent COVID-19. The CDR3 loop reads CASSFRADAGNQPQHF. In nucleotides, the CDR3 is TGTGCCAGCAGTTTCAGGGCCGACGCTGGCAATCAGCCCCAGCATTTT.